These 30 T cell receptor beta chains were all obtained from the same sample, sequenced in a study of T cell changes during pregnancy in multiple sclerosis. This table comes from immunoSEQ multiplex PCR, and its TCRdb copy is limited to in-frame clones, with some not included. The data hold some 81,000 clones, with more than 85% observed a single time. Sequenced material: peripheral blood, taken after pregnancy. The receptors were sampled from a female donor in good health, enrolled as a control in a pregnancy study.

The CDR3 here is CASGYSTGGVEQYF. CDR3 sequence (DNA): TGTGCCAGCGGGTATTCGACAGGGGGGGTCGAGCAGTACTTC. The rearrangement joins TRBV7-9 to TRBJ2-7, with 9 bases that match TRBD1. Germline V gene lookup returns CDR1 SEHNR and CDR2 FQNEAQ (reference sequence). This CDR3 has 14 residues. Trimming took 8 bases from V and 6 from J; bases not matched to a gene: 11.

As for this clone: This same CDR3 is encoded by further DNA sequences in the sample. The chain employs TRBV6-5 and TRBJ2-7; D gene ambiguous. V shed 0 bases and J shed 1 base, with 7 bases lying between them. The CDR3 sequence is 14 residues long. Germline-derived CDR1 and CDR2 are MNHEY and SVGAGI. The CDR3 sequence is CASSYSRGSYEQYF. CDR3 nucleotide sequence: TGTGCCAGCAGTTACTCGCGCGGTTCCTACGAGCAGTACTTC.

This clone was counted a few times. This sequence joins TRBV6-1 and TRBJ2-5, with D perhaps matching TRBD2 (7 bases). The CDR3 consists of 16 residues. Germline CDR1 reads MNHNS; CDR2 reads SASEGT. V lost 3 bases and J 4 bases, leaving 18 bases between the germline ends. In DNA form, the CDR3 reads TGTGCCAGCAGTGAGGGGGGGGCAGTCGGTTTAGAGACCCAGTACTTC. It codes for CASSEGGAVGLETQYF.

The chain carries TRBV6-6 and TRBJ2-5; a weak D match, TRBD1 (5 bases). Germline V CDR1 and CDR2: MNHNY, SVGAGI (reference sequence). This CDR3 has 14 residues. V shed 3 bases and J shed 2 bases, with 10 bases lying between them. CDR3 sequence: CASSYFRGQETQYF. The CDR3 DNA is TGTGCCAGCAGTTATTTTAGGGGACAAGAGACCCAGTACTTC.

The J gene is TRBJ2-2, the V gene TRBV2; TRBD2 is a possible D gene (6 bases). The CDR3 is 14 amino acids. Germline CDR1 reads SNHLY; CDR2 reads FYNNEI. Trimming stripped 6 bases from V and 6 bases from J, with 14 bases between. The CDR3: CASSPGLLAGELFF. For the CDR3, the DNA is TGTGCCAGCAGCCCGGGACTCCTCGCCGGGGAGCTGTTTTTT.

The chain uses TRBV11-2 and TRBJ2-2; 10 nucleotides line up with TRBD2. Germline-derived CDR1 and CDR2 are SGHAT and FQNNGV. J gave up 4 bases and V 7 bases, and 6 bases lay outside the gene matches. This CDR3 has 15 amino acids. In nucleotides, the CDR3 is TGTGCCAGCACCCTACTAGCGGGGTTCACCGGGGAGCTGTTTTTT. Protein: CASTLLAGFTGELFF. The whole variable domain, remainder taken from reference TRBV11-2 and TRBJ2-2, is EAGVAQSPRYKIIEKRQSVAFWCNPISGHATLYWYQQILGQGPKLLIQFQNNGVVDDSQLPKDRFSAERLKGVDSTLKIQPAKLEDSAVYLCASTLLAGFTGELFFGEGSRLTVL.

The gene calls are TRBV9 and TRBJ2-1; D ambiguous. Germline values: CDR1 SGDLS, CDR2 YYNGEE. The V gene lost 0 bases and the J gene lost 4 bases, with 8 bases spanning the gap. This CDR3 region has 14 residues. DNA of the CDR3: TGTGCCAGCAGCGTAGCTGGCCATTACAATGAGCAGTTCTTC. It yields the protein CASSVAGHYNEQFF.

V is TRBV18 and J is TRBJ2-1, with a weak D call TRBD1 (5 bases). Germline CDR1 KGHSH, CDR2 LQKENI. Trimming removed 6 bases at V and 10 bases at J, with 16 bases between. This CDR3 is built from 13 residues. CDR3 nucleotide sequence: TGTGCCAGCTCCCCGCCAGGGCGTGTGGAGCAGTTCTTC. This encodes CASSPPGRVEQFF.

The chain recombines TRBV4-2 with TRBJ2-3, with 12 positions matching TRBD2. CDR1 is LGHNA, CDR2 YNFKEQ, per germline. The CDR3 is 16 amino acids. Trimming at V came to 1 base and at J to 4 bases, leaving 3 bases not matched to a gene. The CDR3 loop is CASSQATSGSPDTQYF. CDR3 sequence (DNA): TGTGCCAGCAGCCAAGCGACTAGCGGGAGTCCAGATACGCAGTATTTT.

The chain carries TRBV5-6 and TRBJ2-7, with a possible D match to TRBD1 (6 bases). V lost 3 bases and J lost 2, with 18 bases in between. Germline values: CDR1 SGHDT, CDR2 YYEEEE. This CDR3 is built from 16 residues. The CDR3 region has the DNA TGTGCCAGCAGCTCAGTCGGGACACAGCACCCCTACGAGCAGTACTTC. Translated, it gives CASSSVGTQHPYEQYF.

The table lists this clone with a count of one. CDR3 in DNA: TGTGCCAGCAGCCTTTCTTTAGGAGCGGGAGGGCCCGGCACCGGGGAGCTGTTTTTT. This sequence encodes CASSLSLGAGGPGTGELFF. The rearrangement joins TRBV4-2 to TRBJ2-2; 10 bases match TRBD2. J gave up 4 bases and V 4 bases, and 15 bases lay outside the gene matches. CDR1 is LGHNA, CDR2 YNFKEQ, per germline. The CDR3 has 19 residues.

The chain couples TRBV19 to TRBJ2-1, with 10 bases fitting TRBD1. V shed 11 bases and J 5 bases; nucleotides not matched to a gene: 9. This CDR3 has 14 amino acids. Germline CDR1 is LNHDA and CDR2 is SQIVND (reference sequence). CDR3 DNA: TGTGCCTCAAAATGGGACAGGGGAGACAATGAGCAGTTCTTC. Translation gives CASKWDRGDNEQFF.

The genes are TRBV5-1 and TRBJ1-2, with TRBD1 matching 8 bases. After removal of 3 bases from V and 6 bases from J, the junction contained 7 bases not matched to a gene. Per germline, CDR1 SGHRS and CDR2 YFSETQ. There are 14 residues in the CDR3. The CDR3 loop is CASSSGQGEDGYTF. The DNA of the CDR3 is TGCGCCAGCAGCTCCGGACAGGGAGAAGATGGCTACACCTTC.

With respect to this clone: Compared with germline, one end of the junction differs, possibly owing to a read error. The chain employs TRBV7-7 and TRBJ2-1; 9 bases agree with TRBD2. Germline V gene sequence: CDR1 SSHAT, CDR2 FNYEAQ (reference sequence). CDR3 size: 15 residues. CDR3 bases: TGTGCTAGCAGCTCGCGGGGGGGCCCCTACAATGAGCAGTTCTTC. Translation gives CASSSRGGPYNEQFF. Full variable domain (remainder filled in from reference TRBV7-7 and TRBJ2-1): GAGVSQSPRYKVTKRGQDVTLRCDPISSHATLYWYQQALGQGPEFLTYFNYEAQPDKSGLPSDRFSAERPEGSISTLTIQRTEQRDSAMYRCASSSRGGPYNEQFFGPGTRLTVL.

The chain links TRBV5-8 to TRBJ1-1; 8 positions agree with TRBD1. Germline CDR1 reads SGHTS; CDR2 reads YDEGEE. The CDR3 runs to 12 residues. Trimming removed 1 base from V and 11 bases from J; junction bases left unmatched: 4. CDR3: CASSLYPGGAFF. CDR3 nucleotides: TGTGCCAGCAGCTTGTACCCAGGGGGCGCTTTCTTT.

The V gene is TRBV11-1, the J gene TRBJ1-1, with 9 bases aligning to TRBD1. The junction had 14 bases not matched to a gene; V was cut back by 5 bases and J by 7 bases. CDR1 is SGHAT, CDR2 FQDESV, per germline (reference sequence). The CDR3 contains 16 residues. CDR3 sequence: CASSLFVGQGSGEAFF. CDR3 DNA: TGTGCCAGCAGCCTTTTTGTGGGACAGGGCAGTGGTGAAGCTTTCTTT.

This clone was counted a single time. The CDR3 DNA is TGTGCCAGCAGCTCCCGAGCGGGGGGGCCCCTCTACAATGAGCAGTTCTTC. This translates into CASSSRAGGPLYNEQFF. The J gene is TRBJ2-1, the V gene TRBV7-3; TRBD2 matches at 10 bases. The V gene end was trimmed by 4 bases and the J gene end by 3 bases; junction bases not matched to a gene: 9. Germline V CDR1 and CDR2: SGHTA, FQGTGA. The CDR3 has 17 amino acids.

The gene calls are TRBV4-2 and TRBJ2-7; the D gene is possibly TRBD1 (7 bases). This CDR3 region has 14 residues. Per the germline V gene, CDR1 is LGHNA and CDR2 is YNFKEQ. Trimming removed 1 base at V and 5 bases at J, with 12 bases between. CDR3 sequence reads: CASSQGQGLNEQYF. In DNA, the CDR3 is TGTGCCAGCAGCCAAGGACAGGGACTCAACGAGCAGTACTTC.

This chain connects TRBV29-1 to TRBJ1-2, with D unclear. The CDR3 spans 12 residues. V was cut by 7 bases and J by 6 bases, with 15 bases left in between. The V gene's germline CDR1 is SQVTM and CDR2 ANQGSEA. The CDR3 is CSAWVRVDGYTF. CDR3 in DNA: TGCAGCGCCTGGGTGAGGGTGGATGGCTACACCTTC.

The rearrangement links TRBV28 to TRBJ1-1; D unresolved. This CDR3 spans 13 amino acids. Germline CDR1 is MDHEN and CDR2 is SYDVKM. Trimming stripped 5 bases from V and 3 bases from J, with 10 bases between. The CDR3 nucleotides are TGTGCCAGCAGTACCTCGGTTTACACTGAAGCTTTCTTT. Translation gives CASSTSVYTEAFF.

V and J are TRBV7-9 and TRBJ2-5; a weak D match, TRBD2 (6 bases). Trimming left V 5 bases short and J 5 bases short, with 21 bases between. Germline CDR1 SEHNR, CDR2 FQNEAQ (reference sequence). This CDR3 contains 16 residues. The CDR3 coding sequence is TGTGCCAGCAGCCCTTGGAGACCGGGTGGGGGGGAGACCCAGTACTTC. This sequence encodes CASSPWRPGGGETQYF.

The rearrangement joins TRBV10-2 to TRBJ2-3; 13 bases match TRBD2. CDR1 is WSHSY, CDR2 SAAADI, per germline. The CDR3 spans 20 residues. V shed 2 bases and J 1 base; nucleotides not matched to a gene: 12. CDR3: CASSEPTSGGAGLRTDTQYF. The CDR3 region has the DNA TGCGCCAGCAGTGAGCCCACTAGCGGGGGGGCGGGACTCCGCACAGATACGCAGTATTTT.

This clone was observed a single time. The V gene is TRBV5-1, the J gene TRBJ2-1, with TRBD2 matching 11 bases. The CDR3 covers 15 residues. Trimming cost V 3 bases and J 4 bases; bases outside gene matches: 3. Looked up from germline, CDR1 is SGHRS and CDR2 is YFSETQ. The CDR3 coding sequence is TGCGCCAGCAGCTCCGGGACTAGCGGTTACAATGAGCAGTTCTTC. It yields the protein CASSSGTSGYNEQFF.

The CDR3 region has the DNA TGTGCCAGTAGTACGGGGGGCGCCGATTCCGACGTTGGCTACACCTTC. Translation gives CASSTGGADSDVGYTF. V is TRBV19 and J is TRBJ1-2, with D possibly TRBD1 on 6 matching bases. Germline CDR1 LNHDA, CDR2 SQIVND (reference sequence). V lost 4 bases and J lost 7, with 22 bases in between. The CDR3 covers 16 residues.

This rearrangement joins TRBV25-1 to TRBJ2-3; D remains unclear. The germline CDR1 and CDR2 sequences are MGHDK and SYGVNS. The CDR3 totals 14 residues. V was pared by 0 bases and J by 6 bases, with 10 bases between. The CDR3 DNA reads as TGTGCCAGCAGTGAATATACCCTGGAGGATACGCAGTATTTT. Translated: CASSEYTLEDTQYF.

The V call is TRBV6-5, the J call TRBJ1-5; D gene uncertain. Germline V gene lookup returns CDR1 MNHEY and CDR2 SVGAGI. This CDR3 is 14 amino acids long. The ends were cut back, 6 bases at V and 0 bases at J, with 9 bases in the middle. For the CDR3, the DNA is TGTGCCAGCAGCCCTCTCTATAGCAATCAGCCCCAGCATTTT. Amino acids: CASSPLYSNQPQHF.

The rearrangement uses TRBV19 and TRBJ1-4; possibly TRBD1 for D (6 bases). V was shortened by 3 bases and J by 7 bases, with 15 bases between the two germline ends. The CDR3 totals 15 residues. CDR1 LNHDA and CDR2 SQIVND come from the germline V gene (reference sequence). The CDR3 DNA is TGTGCCAGTAGTATGTCCGGGACACCTACTGAAAAACTGTTTTTT. Protein product: CASSMSGTPTEKLFF.

The chain combines TRBV7-6 with TRBJ2-2; 12 nucleotides match TRBD2. The germline V gene has CDR1 SGHVS and CDR2 FNYEAQ. CDR3 size: 15 residues. The J segment lost 6 bases and the V segment lost 5 bases, leaving 4 bases of the junction unmatched. The CDR3: CASSHRLAGAGELFF. For the CDR3, the DNA is TGTGCCAGCAGCCATCGACTAGCGGGAGCCGGGGAGCTGTTTTTT.

V and J are TRBV6-5 and TRBJ2-7; the match to TRBD2 covers 12 bases. The length of the CDR3 is 15 residues. V shed 0 bases and J 4 bases; nucleotides not matched to a gene: 1. Germline V lookup: CDR1 MNHEY, CDR2 SVGAGI. The DNA of the CDR3 is TGTGCCAGCAGTTACTCACTAGCGGGGGGTTACGAGCAGTACTTC. It is translated as CASSYSLAGGYEQYF.

This chain connects TRBV6-5 to TRBJ2-1, with a possible D match to TRBD2 (7 bases). Trimming removed 0 bases at V and 7 bases at J, with 13 bases between. The V gene's germline CDR1 is MNHEY and CDR2 SVGAGI. This CDR3 is built from 15 residues. The DNA for the CDR3 is TGTGCCAGCAGTTACTCCCGGGGGGCAAAAAATGAGCAGTTCTTC. Encoded protein: CASSYSRGAKNEQFF.